These 23 T cell receptor beta chains were sequenced from one sample in a study of shared clonotypes between healthy human individuals (dated by TCRdb to 2019 to 2021). Libraries came from the immunoSEQ multiplex PCR assay. TCRdb took over this immuneACCESS table, retaining in-frame rearrangements with V and J assigned. Such tables are incomplete; in checked studies, under half of the missing clones stem from an unresolved V gene, and the remainder is unexplained. The sample table shows over a million clones, and around 76% are seen once. The ten largest clones represent approximately 1.3% of the sample. The specimen sequenced was memory CD4+ T cells sorted from blood. The cell subset or site label of this sample denotes: CD45RA-negative fraction. These receptors originate from a man in his late teens or twenties in good health.

The chain joins TRBV27 to TRBJ1-5; 9 bases fit TRBD1. This CDR3 region has 16 residues. Germline V gene lookup returns CDR1 MNHEY and CDR2 SMNVEV (reference sequence). Trimming removed 6 bases from V and 3 bases from J; junction bases left unmatched: 9. CDR3 region: CASRTFTGGYNQPQHF. The CDR3 nucleotides are TGTGCCAGCAGGACTTTCACAGGGGGCTACAATCAGCCCCAGCATTTT.

This clone was picked up a small number of times. The rearrangement links TRBV5-1 to TRBJ1-2; the D gene is possibly TRBD1 (5 bases). The CDR3 has 13 amino acids. Trimming stripped 4 bases from V and 3 bases from J, with 10 bases between. From germline, CDR1 is SGHRS and CDR2 YFSETQ. The CDR3 DNA reads as TGCGCCAGCAGCCGGGGGGACGACTATGGCTACACCTTC. It specifies CASSRGDDYGYTF.

This chain uses TRBV11-2 with TRBJ2-2, with TRBD1 matching 9 bases. V dropped 5 bases and J dropped 5; count of bases not matched to a gene: 6. The CDR3 covers 15 residues. CDR1 is SGHAT, CDR2 FQNNGV, per germline. CDR3 DNA: TGTGCCAGCAGCCCGGGGACAGGGCCGACCGGGGAGCTGTTTTTT. Amino acid sequence: CASSPGTGPTGELFF.

The rearrangement joins TRBV5-1 to TRBJ2-3; 11 bases are shared with TRBD2. CDR3 length equals 17 residues. The germline V gene encodes CDR1 SGHRS and CDR2 YFSETQ. V lost 4 bases, J lost 2 bases, and 9 bases stayed unmatched. CDR3 sequence (DNA): TGCGCCAGCAGCGTAGAGACTAGCGGGGCATTCACAGATACGCAGTATTTT. This sequence encodes CASSVETSGAFTDTQYF.

The V call is TRBV2, the J call TRBJ1-2, with D possibly matching TRBD1 (6 bases). CDR3 length: 14 residues. From germline, CDR1 is SNHLY and CDR2 FYNNEI. V lost 8 bases and J lost 1, with 14 bases in between. The CDR3 coding sequence is TGTGCCAGCCGCCGGGACACTTATAACTATGGCTACACCTTC. It is translated as CASRRDTYNYGYTF.

This clone was observed a single time. The rearrangement links TRBV7-2 to TRBJ2-5; 13 bases agree with TRBD2. The germline V gene encodes CDR1 SGHTA and CDR2 FQGNSA. The CDR3 consists of 17 residues. Germline trimming cut 9 bases from V and 4 bases from J; bases unmatched to any gene: 14. CDR3: CASRGSVGLAGIETQYF. Written as DNA, the CDR3 is TGTGCCAGTAGGGGGAGTGTGGGACTAGCGGGAATAGAGACCCAGTACTTC.

The chain employs TRBV29-1 and TRBJ2-3; D is undetermined. The CDR3 consists of 12 residues. From germline, CDR1 is SQVTM and CDR2 ANQGSEA. V gave up 4 bases and J gave up 2 bases, with 7 bases separating them. The CDR3 loop reads CSVGEDTDTQYF. The CDR3 region has the DNA TGCAGCGTTGGGGAAGACACAGATACGCAGTATTTT.

As regards this clone: Its ends do not fully match the called genes, so a read error is possible. V and J are TRBV18 and TRBJ2-2; maybe TRBD2 (5 bases). This CDR3 has 16 residues. Germline loops: CDR1 KGHSH, CDR2 LQKENI. The CDR3 sequence: CASSPVGLRNIGELFF. CDR3 in DNA: TGTGCCAGCTCACCGGTCGGACTGCGGAACATCGGGGAGCTGTTTTTT.

The chain recombines TRBV6-1 with TRBJ2-2, with a possible D match to TRBD2 (6 bases). This CDR3 has 13 amino acids. V dropped 8 bases and J dropped 4 bases, with 11 bases sitting between them. Germline V CDR1 and CDR2: MNHNS, SASEGT. This CDR3 is CASRLDSTGELFF. The CDR3 coding sequence is TGTGCCAGCCGACTAGACTCCACCGGGGAGCTGTTTTTT.

The chain is built from TRBV4-1 and TRBJ2-3; D might be TRBD1 or TRBD2, each matching 6 bases. Germline CDR1 and CDR2: MGHRA and YSYEKL. Trimming pared 6 bases from V and 0 bases from J, leaving 19 bases between. The CDR3 has 17 amino acids. This CDR3 reads CASRSNLGGTSTDTQYF. The CDR3 DNA reads as TGCGCCAGCAGGTCCAATTTAGGGGGGACTAGCACAGATACGCAGTATTTT.

This chain connects TRBV12-2 to TRBJ2-7. TRBV12-2 is termed a pseudogene. This CDR3 has 13 amino acids. The CDR3 sequence: CASRLPPTYEQYF. The CDR3 region has the DNA TGTGCAAGTCGTCTTCCCCCGACCTACGAGCAGTACTTC.

The V and J genes are TRBV9 and TRBJ2-3; D may be TRBD2 (6 bases). CDR1 is SGDLS and CDR2 is YYNGEE in the germline V gene. The CDR3 is made up of 15 amino acids. V was clipped by 4 bases and J by 3 bases, with 15 bases between them. CDR3 sequence reads: CASSFRGAGTDTQYF. The CDR3 DNA reads as TGTGCCAGCAGCTTCCGGGGTGCGGGGACAGATACGCAGTATTTT.

V and J are TRBV2 and TRBJ2-3; tentatively, D is TRBD1 or TRBD2 (5 bases each). Germline V gives CDR1 SNHLY, CDR2 FYNNEI. The CDR3 extends over 14 amino acids. V lost 7 bases to trimming and J lost 5 bases, with 16 bases between them. The CDR3 protein is CASTGWGLGDTQYF. Here the CDR3 DNA reads TGTGCCAGCACGGGGTGGGGCCTCGGAGATACGCAGTATTTT.

This sequence joins TRBV27 and TRBJ1-1; the D is unclear. This CDR3 has 16 residues. Between the trimmed V and J ends, which lost 6 bases and 4 bases, there was a span of 21 bases. Per the germline V gene, CDR1 is MNHEY and CDR2 is SMNVEV (reference sequence). CDR3 in amino acids: CASRIRPSGEATEAFF. The CDR3 DNA follows: TGTGCCAGCAGAATCCGTCCCTCCGGGGAAGCCACTGAAGCTTTCTTT.

Regarding this clone: Its ends do not fully match the called genes, so a read error is possible. The chain couples TRBV7-7 to TRBJ2-1; TRBD2 matches at 9 bases. From germline, CDR1 is SSHAT and CDR2 FNYEAQ (reference sequence). The CDR3 is 19 residues long. The CDR3 spells CASSLAGRGPSGENNEQFF. As DNA, the CDR3 is TGTGCTAGCAGCTTAGCCGGCCGGGGGCCTAGCGGGGAAAACAATGAGCAGTTCTTC. The full variable domain, with the rest looked up from reference TRBV7-7 and TRBJ2-1, is GAGVSQSPRYKVTKRGQDVTLRCDPISSHATLYWYQQALGQGPEFLTYFNYEAQPDKSGLPSDRFSAERPEGSISTLTIQRTEQRDSAMYRCASSLAGRGPSGENNEQFFGPGTRLTVL.

V is TRBV6-1 and J is TRBJ2-5, with a possible D match to TRBD1 (7 bases). The CDR3 loop spans 13 amino acids. Germline lookup yields CDR1 MNHNS and CDR2 SASEGT. Trimming stripped 7 bases from V and 7 bases from J, with 16 bases between. The CDR3: CASNGQVGGTQYF. DNA for the CDR3: TGTGCCAGCAACGGACAGGTGGGGGGGACCCAGTACTTC.

The chain links TRBV5-5 to TRBJ1-6, with D possibly being TRBD1 (5 bases). This CDR3 spans 14 amino acids. Between the trimmed V and J ends, which lost 0 bases and 7 bases, there was a span of 8 bases. Germline V lookup: CDR1 SGHKS, CDR2 YYEKEE (reference sequence). Here the CDR3 reads CASSLAGKNSPLHF. In DNA form, the CDR3 reads TGTGCCAGCAGCTTGGCAGGGAAGAATTCACCCCTCCACTTT.

V gene TRBV4-3 combines with J gene TRBJ2-1, with TRBD1 matching 8 bases. This CDR3 has 15 amino acids. Trimming cost V 1 base and J 5 bases; bases outside gene matches: 4. The V gene's germline CDR1 is LGHNA and CDR2 YSLEER. The CDR3 spells CASSQAGQVNNEQFF. CDR3 coding DNA: TGCGCCAGCAGCCAAGCGGGACAGGTCAACAATGAGCAGTTCTTC.

The chain employs TRBV18 and TRBJ1-6; D gene unclear. This CDR3 region has 16 residues. Germline lookup yields CDR1 KGHSH and CDR2 LQKENI. Trimming pared 2 bases from V and 5 bases from J, leaving 13 bases between. This CDR3 is CASSPSVPADNSPLHF. The CDR3 DNA follows: TGTGCCAGCTCACCATCAGTGCCTGCTGATAATTCACCCCTCCACTTT.

For this clone: Compared with germline, one end of the junction differs, possibly owing to a read error. J is TRBJ1-1 and V is TRBV2; no reliable D call. The CDR3 has 11 residues. Germline CDR1 is SNHLY and CDR2 is FYNNEI. The DNA of the CDR3 is TGTGCCAGCAGTGACAACAGTGAAGCTTTCTTT. Its translation: CASSDNSEAFF. Full variable domain (outside the CDR3, taken from reference TRBV2 and TRBJ1-1): EPEVTQTPSHQVTQMGQEVILRCVPISNHLYFYWYRQILGQKVEFLVSFYNNEISEKSEIFDDQFSVERPDGSNFTLKIRSTKLEDSAMYFCASSDNSEAFFGQGTRLTVV.

This clone appeared once. V and J are TRBV6-1 and TRBJ2-7; TRBD1 matches 11 bases. The V segment lost 3 bases and the J segment 4 bases; nucleotides outside the gene matches: 5. CDR1 and CDR2 from the germline V gene are MNHNS and SASEGT. This CDR3 has 15 residues. The CDR3 reads CASSDRTGGRYEQYF. CDR3 DNA: TGTGCCAGCAGTGATCGGACAGGGGGCCGTTACGAGCAGTACTTC.

The chain links TRBV21-1 to TRBJ1-1; the table's D gene call, TRBD1, was not cross checked with the DNA. TRBV21-1 constitutes a pseudogene. There are 17 residues in the CDR3. In DNA, the CDR3 is TGTGCCAGCAGCAAAGGACAGGGGTACGTGCCGGACACTGAAGCTTTCTTT. It translates to CASSKGQGYVPDTEAFF.

V and J are TRBV7-2 and TRBJ2-7; 11 bases match TRBD2. The J segment lost 4 bases and the V segment lost 6 bases, leaving 5 bases of the junction unmatched. Germline assignment: CDR1 SGHTA and CDR2 FQGNSA. The CDR3 spans 14 residues. CDR3 in DNA: TGTGCCAGCAGGACTAGCGGGATGATTTACGAGCAGTACTTC. It yields the protein CASRTSGMIYEQYF. The full variable domain, with the rest looked up from reference TRBV7-2 and TRBJ2-7, is GAGVSQSPSNKVTEKGKDVELRCDPISGHTALYWYRQSLGQGLEFLIYFQGNSAPDKSGLPSDRFSAERTGGSVSTLTIQRTQQEDSAVYLCASRTSGMIYEQYFGPGTRLTVT.